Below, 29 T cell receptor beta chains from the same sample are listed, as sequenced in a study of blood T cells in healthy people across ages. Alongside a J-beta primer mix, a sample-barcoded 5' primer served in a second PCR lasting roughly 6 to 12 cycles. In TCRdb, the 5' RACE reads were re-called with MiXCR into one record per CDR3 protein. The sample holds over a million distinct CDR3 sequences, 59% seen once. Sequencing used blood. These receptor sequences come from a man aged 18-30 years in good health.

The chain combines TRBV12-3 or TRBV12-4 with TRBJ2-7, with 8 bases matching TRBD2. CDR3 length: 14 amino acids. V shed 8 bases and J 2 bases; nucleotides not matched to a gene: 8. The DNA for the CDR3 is TGTGCCAGCGGCAGTAGAGCGGGGGCCTACGAGCAGTACTTC. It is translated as CASGSRAGAYEQYF.

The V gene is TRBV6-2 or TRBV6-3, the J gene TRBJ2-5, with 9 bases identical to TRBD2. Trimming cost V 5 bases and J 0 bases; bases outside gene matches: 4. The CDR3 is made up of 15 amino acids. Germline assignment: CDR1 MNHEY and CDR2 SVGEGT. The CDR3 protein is CASSRTSEYQETQYF. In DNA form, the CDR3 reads TGTGCCAGCAGTAGGACTAGCGAGTACCAAGAGACCCAGTACTTC.

DNA of the CDR3: TGCAGTGCCACGGGACGGAACCGTGGGGAGACCCAGTACTTC. It yields the protein CSATGRNRGETQYF. The rearrangement links TRBV20-1 to TRBJ2-5; D might be TRBD1 or TRBD2, each matching 5 bases. CDR3 length equals 14 residues. Germline V gene data show CDR1 as DFQATT and CDR2 as SNEGSKA (reference sequence). Trimming left V 6 bases short and J 5 bases short, with 19 bases between.

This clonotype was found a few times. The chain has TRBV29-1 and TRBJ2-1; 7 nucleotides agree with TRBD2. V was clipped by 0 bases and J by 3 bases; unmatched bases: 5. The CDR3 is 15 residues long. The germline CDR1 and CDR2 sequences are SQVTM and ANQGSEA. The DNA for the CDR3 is TGCAGCGTTGAAGACGGGCGGGGGAACTACAATGAGCAGTTCTTC. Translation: CSVEDGRGNYNEQFF.

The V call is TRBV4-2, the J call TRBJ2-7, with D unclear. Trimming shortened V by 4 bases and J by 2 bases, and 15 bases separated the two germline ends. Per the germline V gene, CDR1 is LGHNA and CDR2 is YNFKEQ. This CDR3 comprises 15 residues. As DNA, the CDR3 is TGTGCCAGCAGCCCTCGGGTGTCCATTACCTACGAGCAGTACTTC. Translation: CASSPRVSITYEQYF.

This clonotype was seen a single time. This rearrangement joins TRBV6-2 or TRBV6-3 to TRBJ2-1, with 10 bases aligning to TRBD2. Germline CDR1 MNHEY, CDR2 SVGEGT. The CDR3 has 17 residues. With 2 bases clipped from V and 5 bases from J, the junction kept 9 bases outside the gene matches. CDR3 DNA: TGTGCCAGCAGTTACCGAGGACTAGCGGATGGACACAATGAGCAGTTCTTC. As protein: CASSYRGLADGHNEQFF.

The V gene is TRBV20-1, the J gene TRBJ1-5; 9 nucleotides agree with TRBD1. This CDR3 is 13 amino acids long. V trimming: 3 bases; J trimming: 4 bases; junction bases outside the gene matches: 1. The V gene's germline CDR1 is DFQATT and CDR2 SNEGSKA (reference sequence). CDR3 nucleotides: TGCAGTGCTAGGGGGACAGGGAATCAGCCCCAGCATTTT. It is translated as CSARGTGNQPQHF.

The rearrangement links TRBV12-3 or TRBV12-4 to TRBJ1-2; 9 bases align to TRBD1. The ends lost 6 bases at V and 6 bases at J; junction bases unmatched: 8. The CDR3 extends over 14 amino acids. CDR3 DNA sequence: TGTGCCAGCAGAAAGAGGGACAGGGCGGATGGCTACACCTTC. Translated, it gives CASRKRDRADGYTF.

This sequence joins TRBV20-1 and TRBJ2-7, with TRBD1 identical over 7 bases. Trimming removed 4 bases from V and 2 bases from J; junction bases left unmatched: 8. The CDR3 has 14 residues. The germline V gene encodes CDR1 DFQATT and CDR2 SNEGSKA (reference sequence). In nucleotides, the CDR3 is TGCAGTGCTACGGGACAGAGAATCCCCTACGAGCAGTACTTC. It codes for CSATGQRIPYEQYF.

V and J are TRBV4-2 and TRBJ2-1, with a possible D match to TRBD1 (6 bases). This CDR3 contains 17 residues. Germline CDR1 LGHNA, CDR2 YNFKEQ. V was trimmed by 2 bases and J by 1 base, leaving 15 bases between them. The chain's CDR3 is CASSQPPGTYSYNEQFF. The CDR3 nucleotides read TGTGCCAGCAGCCAACCCCCCGGGACATATTCCTACAATGAGCAGTTCTTC.

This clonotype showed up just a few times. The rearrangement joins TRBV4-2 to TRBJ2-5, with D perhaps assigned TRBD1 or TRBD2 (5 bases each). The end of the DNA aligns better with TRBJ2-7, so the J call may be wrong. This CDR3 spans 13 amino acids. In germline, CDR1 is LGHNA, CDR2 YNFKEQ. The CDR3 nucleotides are TGTGCCAGCAGCCAAGGGGGGTATGGCGAGCAGTACTTC. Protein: CASSQGGYGEQYF.

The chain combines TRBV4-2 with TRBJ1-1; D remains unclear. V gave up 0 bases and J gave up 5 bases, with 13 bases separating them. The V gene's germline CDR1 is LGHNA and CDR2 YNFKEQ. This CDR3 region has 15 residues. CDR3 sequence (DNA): TGTGCCAGCAGCCAAGATAGGTTTGGGGTGACTGAAGCTTTCTTT. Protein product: CASSQDRFGVTEAFF.

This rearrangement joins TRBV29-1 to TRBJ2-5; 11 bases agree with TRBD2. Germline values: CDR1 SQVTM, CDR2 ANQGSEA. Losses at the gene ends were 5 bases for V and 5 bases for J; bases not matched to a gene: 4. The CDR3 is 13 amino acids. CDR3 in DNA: TGCAGCGTTATAGCGGGAGGGTTGGAGACCCAGTACTTC. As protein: CSVIAGGLETQYF.

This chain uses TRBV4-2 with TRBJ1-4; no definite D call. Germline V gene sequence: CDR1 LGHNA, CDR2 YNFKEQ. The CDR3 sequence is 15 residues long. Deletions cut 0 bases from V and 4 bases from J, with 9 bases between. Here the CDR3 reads CASSQEGTVNEKLFF. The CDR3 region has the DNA TGTGCCAGCAGCCAAGAGGGAACAGTTAATGAAAAACTGTTTTTT.

DNA of the CDR3: TGCAGTGCTAGAAGGCAGGCGAGGTACAATGAGCAGTTCTTC. Translating gives CSARRQARYNEQFF. The chain combines TRBV20-1 with TRBJ2-1; no clear D gene. Deletions cut 2 bases from V and 4 bases from J, with 12 bases between. This CDR3 has 14 residues. The V gene's germline CDR1 is DFQATT and CDR2 SNEGSKA (reference sequence).

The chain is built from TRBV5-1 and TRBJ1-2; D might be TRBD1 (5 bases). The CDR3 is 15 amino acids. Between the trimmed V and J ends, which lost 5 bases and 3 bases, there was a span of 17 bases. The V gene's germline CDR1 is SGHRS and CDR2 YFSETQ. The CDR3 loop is CASSLPGRKDYGYTF. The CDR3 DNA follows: TGCGCCAGCAGTCTCCCGGGACGGAAGGACTATGGCTACACCTTC. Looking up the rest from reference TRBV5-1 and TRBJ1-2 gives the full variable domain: KAGVTQTPRYLIKTRGQQVTLSCSPISGHRSVSWYQQTPGQGLQFLFEYFSETQRNKGNFPGRFSGRQFSNSRSEMNVSTLELGDSALYLCASSLPGRKDYGYTFGSGTRLTVV.

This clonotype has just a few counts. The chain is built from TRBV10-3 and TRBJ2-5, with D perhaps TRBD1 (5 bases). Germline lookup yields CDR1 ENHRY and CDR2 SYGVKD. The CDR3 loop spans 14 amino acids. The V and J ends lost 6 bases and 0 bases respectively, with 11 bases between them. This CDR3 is CAISQTGYQETQYF. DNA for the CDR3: TGTGCCATCAGCCAAACAGGTTACCAAGAGACCCAGTACTTC.

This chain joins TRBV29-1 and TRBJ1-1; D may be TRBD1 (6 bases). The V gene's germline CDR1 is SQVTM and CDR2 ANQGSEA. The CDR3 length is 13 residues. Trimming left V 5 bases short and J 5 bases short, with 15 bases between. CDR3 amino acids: CSVHRATGTEAFF. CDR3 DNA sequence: TGCAGCGTTCACAGGGCCACGGGGACTGAAGCTTTCTTT.

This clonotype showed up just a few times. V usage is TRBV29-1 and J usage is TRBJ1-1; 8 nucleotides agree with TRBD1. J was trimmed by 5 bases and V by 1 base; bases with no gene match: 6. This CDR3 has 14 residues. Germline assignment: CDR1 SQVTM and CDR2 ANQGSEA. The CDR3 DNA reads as TGCAGCGTTGAAGGGAGGACAGGGATGACTGAAGCTTTCTTT. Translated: CSVEGRTGMTEAFF.

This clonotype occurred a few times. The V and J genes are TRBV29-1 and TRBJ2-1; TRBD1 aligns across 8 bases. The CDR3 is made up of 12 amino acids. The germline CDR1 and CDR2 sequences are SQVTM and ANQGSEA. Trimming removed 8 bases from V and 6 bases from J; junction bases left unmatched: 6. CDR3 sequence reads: CSPGGAGNEQFF. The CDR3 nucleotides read TGCAGCCCAGGGGGCGCGGGCAATGAGCAGTTCTTC.

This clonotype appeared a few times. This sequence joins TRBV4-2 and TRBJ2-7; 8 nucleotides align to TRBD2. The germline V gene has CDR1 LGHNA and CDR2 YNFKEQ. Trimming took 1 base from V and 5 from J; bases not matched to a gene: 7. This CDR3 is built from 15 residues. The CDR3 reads CASSQATGGPHEQYF. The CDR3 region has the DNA TGTGCCAGCAGCCAAGCGACGGGGGGGCCGCACGAGCAGTACTTC.

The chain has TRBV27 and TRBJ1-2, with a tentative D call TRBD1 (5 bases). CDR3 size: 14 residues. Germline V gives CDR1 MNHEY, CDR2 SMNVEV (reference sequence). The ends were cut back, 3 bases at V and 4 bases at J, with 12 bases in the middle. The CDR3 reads CASSFGGSGYGYTF. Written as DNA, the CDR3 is TGTGCCAGCAGTTTTGGGGGTTCTGGCTATGGCTACACCTTC.

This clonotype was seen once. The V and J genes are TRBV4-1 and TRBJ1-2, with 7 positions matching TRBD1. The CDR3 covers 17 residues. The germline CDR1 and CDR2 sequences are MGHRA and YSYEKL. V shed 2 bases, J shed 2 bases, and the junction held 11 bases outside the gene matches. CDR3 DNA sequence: TGCGCCAGCAGCCAACTCCCCTCCGGGACAGCCAACTATGGCTACACCTTC. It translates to CASSQLPSGTANYGYTF.

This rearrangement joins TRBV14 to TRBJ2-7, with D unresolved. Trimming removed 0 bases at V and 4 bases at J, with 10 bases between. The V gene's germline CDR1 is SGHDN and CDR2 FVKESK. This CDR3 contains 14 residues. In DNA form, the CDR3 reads TGTGCCAGCAGCCAAGATTACTACCTATACGAGCAGTACTTC. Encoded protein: CASSQDYYLYEQYF.

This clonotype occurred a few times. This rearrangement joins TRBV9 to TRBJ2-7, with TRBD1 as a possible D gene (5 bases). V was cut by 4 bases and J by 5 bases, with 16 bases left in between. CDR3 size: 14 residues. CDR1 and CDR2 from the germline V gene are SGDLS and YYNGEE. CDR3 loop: CASSIEQDWDEQYF. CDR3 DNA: TGTGCCAGCAGCATCGAACAGGATTGGGACGAGCAGTACTTC.

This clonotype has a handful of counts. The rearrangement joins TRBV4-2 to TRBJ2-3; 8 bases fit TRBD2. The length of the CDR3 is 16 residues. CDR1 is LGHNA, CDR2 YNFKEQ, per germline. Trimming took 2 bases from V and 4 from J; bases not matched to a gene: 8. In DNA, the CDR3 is TGTGCCAGCAGCCAATCTGCGGGAGGAGTCGCAGATACGCAGTATTTT. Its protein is CASSQSAGGVADTQYF.

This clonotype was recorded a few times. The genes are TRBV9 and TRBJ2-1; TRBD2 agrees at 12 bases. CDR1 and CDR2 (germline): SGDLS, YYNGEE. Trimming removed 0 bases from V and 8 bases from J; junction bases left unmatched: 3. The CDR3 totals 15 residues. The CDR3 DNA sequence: TGTGCCAGCAGCGTAGGACTAGCGGGAGATCATGAGCAGTTCTTC. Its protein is CASSVGLAGDHEQFF.

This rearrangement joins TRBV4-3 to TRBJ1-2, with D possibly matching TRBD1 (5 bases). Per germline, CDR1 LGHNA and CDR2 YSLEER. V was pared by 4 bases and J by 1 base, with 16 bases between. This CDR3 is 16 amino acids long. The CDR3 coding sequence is TGCGCCAGCAGCCTCCGGGGACCACGAGTTAACTATGGCTACACCTTC. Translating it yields CASSLRGPRVNYGYTF.

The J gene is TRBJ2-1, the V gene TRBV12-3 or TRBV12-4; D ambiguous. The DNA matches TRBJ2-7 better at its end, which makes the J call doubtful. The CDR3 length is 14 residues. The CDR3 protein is CASCPEVPTYEQYF. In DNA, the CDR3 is TGTGCCAGCTGCCCAGAAGTCCCTACGTACGAGCAGTACTTC.